This T cell receptor beta chain was recorded in a study of technical replicates of blood from a handful of donors. Sequencing used immunoSEQ multiplex PCR; TCRdb keeps in-frame clones, though not all of them. Of around 84,000 clones listed, roughly 98% were seen once; the top ten hold about 0.15%. CDR3 length: 12 amino acids. CDR1 and CDR2 (germline): MNHNS, SASEGT. V was clipped by 1 base and J by 7 bases, with 5 bases between them. The chain links TRBV6-1 to TRBJ1-5, with D unresolved. The source material was T cells isolated from PBMCs. The receptor was isolated from a human donor in good health. In DNA form, the CDR3 reads TGTGCCAGCAGTGAAGATATACAGCCCCAGCATTTT. This gives the protein CASSEDIQPQHF.